The 21 T cell receptor beta chains given below trace back to one sample, sequenced in a study of T cell repertoires in cytomegalovirus infection. Using its own MiXCR run on the reads, TCRdb lists one record per CDR3 protein. The table records around 310,000 distinct CDR3 sequences, roughly 15% of them present only once. Sequencing was done on a sample of PBMCs. The receptors derive from a human donor in good health (CMV status not recorded). Some clones in this sample may be carry-over from other donors' samples.

This clonotype was picked up many times. V gene TRBV7-2 combines with J gene TRBJ2-7, with D perhaps being TRBD1 or TRBD2 (6 bases each). The length of the CDR3 is 14 residues. V lost 5 bases and J lost 2, with 13 bases in between. The germline gives CDR1 SGHTA, CDR2 FQGNSA. DNA for the CDR3: TGTGCCAGCAGCCCCACGGAGGGGGCCTACGAGCAGTACTTC. It codes for CASSPTEGAYEQYF.

This clonotype showed up many times. The chain uses TRBV7-8 and TRBJ2-5, with TRBD1 matching over 8 bases. V dropped 5 bases and J dropped 5; count of bases not matched to a gene: 13. Looked up from germline, CDR1 is SGHVS and CDR2 is FQNEAQ. The CDR3 has 16 amino acids. This CDR3 reads CASSLQRDRSSETQYF. CDR3 nucleotide sequence: TGTGCCAGCAGCCTACAACGGGACAGGTCATCGGAGACCCAGTACTTC.

This clonotype was counted between two and nine times. This chain connects TRBV7-9 to TRBJ2-7; tentatively, D is TRBD1 or TRBD2 (5 bases each). CDR1 and CDR2 from the germline V gene are SEHNR and FQNEAQ (reference sequence). The CDR3 is 14 amino acids. V was cut by 3 bases and J by 2 bases, with 11 bases left in between. The chain's CDR3 is CASSLGTETYEQYF. DNA for the CDR3: TGTGCCAGCAGCTTGGGGACCGAAACCTACGAGCAGTACTTC.

This clonotype was observed many times. V gene TRBV15 combines with J gene TRBJ1-4; 9 bases match TRBD1. Germline V gene sequence: CDR1 LNHNV, CDR2 YYDKDF (reference sequence). V lost 0 bases to trimming and J lost 5 bases; unmatched junction nucleotides: 4. This CDR3 is built from 16 residues. CDR3 nucleotides: TGTGCCACCAGCAGAGATTCGACAGGGGGGAATGAAAAACTGTTTTTT. It encodes CATSRDSTGGNEKLFF.

Many counts were recorded for this clonotype. The chain is built from TRBV19 and TRBJ1-1; 10 positions agree with TRBD1. With 6 bases clipped from V and 5 bases from J, the junction kept 9 bases outside the gene matches. Germline lookup yields CDR1 LNHDA and CDR2 SQIVND (reference sequence). This CDR3 has 15 amino acids. The CDR3 region is CASSPRDRGGTEAFF. The CDR3 DNA reads as TGTGCCAGTAGCCCAAGGGACAGGGGCGGAACTGAAGCTTTCTTT.

This chain joins TRBV27 and TRBJ2-7; D call uncertain. Trimming cost V 0 bases and J 0 bases, with 12 bases left between them. Germline CDR1 is MNHEY and CDR2 is SMNVEV (reference sequence). The CDR3 is 16 residues long. CDR3 sequence (DNA): TGTGCCAGCAGTTTATCGTGGACCACAAGCTCCTACGAGCAGTACTTC. Its protein is CASSLSWTTSSYEQYF.

The chain employs TRBV5-5 and TRBJ2-2; 7 nucleotides agree with TRBD2. The CDR3 is 15 amino acids. CDR1 SGHKS and CDR2 YYEKEE come from the germline V gene (reference sequence). V shed 0 bases, J shed 4 bases, and the junction held 3 bases outside the gene matches. Here the CDR3 reads CASSLGSSGTGELFF. Written as DNA, the CDR3 is TGTGCCAGCAGCTTGGGGTCTAGCGGCACCGGGGAGCTGTTTTTT.

To note about this clonotype: A much larger clone lies a single base off, so this may be a read error. CDR3 residues: CANSAQARGFTEAFF. As DNA, the CDR3 is TGTGCCAACAGCGCCCAGGCCAGAGGGTTCACTGAAGCTTTCTTT. The V call is TRBV7-4, the J call TRBJ1-1; no clear D gene. The CDR3 spans 15 residues. Germline lookup yields CDR1 SGHVT and CDR2 SQSDAQ.

This chain uses TRBV20-1 with TRBJ2-5; TRBD1 agrees at 9 bases. The CDR3 totals 16 residues. V lost 5 bases and J lost 4; bases outside the gene matches: 14. Germline V lookup: CDR1 DFQATT, CDR2 SNEGSKA (reference sequence). CDR3 amino acids: CSAFAPGTGQGETQYF. DNA of the CDR3: TGCAGTGCTTTCGCCCCCGGGACAGGGCAGGGAGAGACCCAGTACTTC.

The chain combines TRBV20-1 with TRBJ1-4; D remains unclear. The V and J ends lost 3 bases and 0 bases respectively, with 17 bases between them. This CDR3 spans 17 amino acids. Germline lookup yields CDR1 DFQATT and CDR2 SNEGSKA (reference sequence). The CDR3 DNA sequence: TGCAGTGCTAGTAAGCGGGATTTCTCGGCAACTAATGAAAAACTGTTTTTT. Translated: CSASKRDFSATNEKLFF.

The V and J genes are TRBV2 and TRBJ2-1; 8 bases line up with TRBD2. The CDR3 runs 14 residues. V trimming: 6 bases; J trimming: 3 bases; junction bases outside the gene matches: 4. In germline, CDR1 is SNHLY, CDR2 FYNNEI. The DNA of the CDR3 is TGTGCCAGCAGGGCCGGGACTAGCTACAATGAGCAGTTCTTC. It translates to CASRAGTSYNEQFF.

There are a few counts of this clonotype. The V and J genes are TRBV12-3 or TRBV12-4 and TRBJ2-7; TRBD2 agrees at 7 bases. V dropped 6 bases and J dropped 3; count of bases not matched to a gene: 11. The CDR3 contains 15 residues. DNA of the CDR3: TGTGCCAGCAGCCCTTTCGGGGGGTTTCTCTACGAGCAGTACTTC. Amino acids: CASSPFGGFLYEQYF.

This clonotype appeared a few times. The chain employs TRBV20-1 and TRBJ1-2, with 10 positions matching TRBD1. The germline CDR1 and CDR2 sequences are DFQATT and SNEGSKA (reference sequence). The trim removed 1 base at V and 3 bases at J, leaving 11 bases unmatched. This CDR3 contains 17 residues. The CDR3 DNA reads TGCAGTGCTAGAGCCGGGACAGGGGAGATCGTGGACTATGGCTACACCTTC. The encoded protein is CSARAGTGEIVDYGYTF.

The table lists this clonotype with many counts. The chain employs TRBV7-8 and TRBJ2-4, with 14 positions matching TRBD2. CDR1 SGHVS and CDR2 FQNEAQ come from the germline V gene. The V gene end was trimmed by 0 bases and the J gene end by 8 bases; junction bases not matched to a gene: 6. The CDR3 spans 17 residues. The CDR3 is CASSLAWTSGGWDIQYF. As DNA, the CDR3 is TGTGCCAGCAGCTTAGCGTGGACTAGCGGGGGGTGGGACATTCAGTACTTC. The full variable domain, completed using reference TRBV7-8 and TRBJ2-4, is GAGVSQSPRYKVAKRGQDVALRCDPISGHVSLFWYQQALGQGPEFLTYFQNEAQLDKSGLPSDRFFAERPEGSVSTLKIQRTQQEDSAVYLCASSLAWTSGGWDIQYFGAGTRLSVL.

This clonotype has just a few counts. The chain joins TRBV20-1 to TRBJ2-1, with 7 bases lining up with TRBD2. Unmatched junction bases numbered 9, after V lost 5 bases and J lost 5 bases. The CDR3 extends over 14 amino acids. The germline gives CDR1 DFQATT, CDR2 SNEGSKA (reference sequence). The CDR3 spells CSAHGAGVNNEQFF. DNA of the CDR3: TGCAGTGCTCATGGCGCGGGGGTTAACAATGAGCAGTTCTTC.

The chain recombines TRBV20-1 with TRBJ1-2; a possible D gene is TRBD1 (6 bases). The length of the CDR3 is 11 residues. From germline, CDR1 is DFQATT and CDR2 SNEGSKA (reference sequence). CDR3 protein: CSPRGAGGYTF. CDR3 DNA sequence: TGCAGCCCGCGGGGGGCAGGAGGCTACACCTTC.

The V gene is TRBV6-2 or TRBV6-3, the J gene TRBJ2-1; D might be TRBD1 (6 bases). The CDR3 covers 16 residues. Trimming stripped 0 bases from V and 1 base from J, with 10 bases between. Germline CDR1 reads MNHEY; CDR2 reads SVGEGT. The CDR3 region is CASSYSGTKSYNEQFF. CDR3 in DNA: TGTGCCAGCAGTTACTCGGGGACAAAGTCCTACAATGAGCAGTTCTTC.

The V gene is TRBV7-3, the J gene TRBJ1-2, with unresolved D. The CDR3 is 14 amino acids. Trimming removed 2 bases from V and 7 bases from J, with 14 bases in between. Germline CDR1 SGHTA, CDR2 FQGTGA. CDR3 sequence: CASSLRFTRGGYTF. The CDR3 nucleotides read TGTGCCAGCAGCTTACGATTCACACGGGGTGGCTACACCTTC.

This clonotype was detected only a few times. The chain joins TRBV12-3 or TRBV12-4 to TRBJ1-2; 7 bases align to TRBD1. The trim removed 4 bases at V and 3 bases at J, leaving 8 bases unmatched. The CDR3 covers 15 residues. CDR3 protein: CASSWGGTDHYGYTF. In DNA, the CDR3 is TGTGCCAGCAGTTGGGGGGGGACAGATCACTATGGCTACACCTTC.

This sequence joins TRBV12-3 or TRBV12-4 and TRBJ1-1; the match to TRBD1 covers 8 bases. CDR3 size: 15 residues. Trimming took 7 bases from V and 1 from J; bases not matched to a gene: 8. CDR3 sequence reads: CASTQGAVGNTEAFF. The CDR3 nucleotides are TGTGCCAGCACCCAGGGGGCGGTCGGGAACACTGAAGCTTTCTTT.

This clonotype was observed a handful of times. The chain has TRBV12-3 or TRBV12-4 and TRBJ2-7, with D unresolved. CDR3 size: 11 residues. V lost 8 bases and J 6 bases, leaving 11 bases between the germline ends. The chain's CDR3 is CASSVLAEQYF. The CDR3 region has the DNA TGTGCCAGCTCAGTTTTGGCCGAGCAGTACTTC.